This paragraph reports one T cell receptor beta chain. Germline lookup yields CDR1 LNHDA and CDR2 SQIVND (reference sequence). The CDR3 sequence is 16 residues long. With 5 bases clipped from V and 2 bases from J, the junction kept 6 bases outside the gene matches. In the source study's methods: Reference gene primer amplification gave estimated nucleated cell counts. This table comes from immunoSEQ multiplex PCR, and its TCRdb copy is limited to in-frame clones, with some not included. V and J calls and clone size are those listed in that table; D and trimming were worked out from the DNA. The sample has 150,000 to 200,000 clones; 86% are singletons. This record belongs to a study of blood T cell repertoires in COVID-19. Study background: Resolution of symptoms, clearance, or two negative PCRs was present in recovered Cohort 3 donors. Acute and convalescent COVID-19 specimens originated in the United States, Italy and Spain.

Participant-reported clinical history was the basis for cohort assignment. Sequencing was carried out using PBMCs or T cells enriched from blood (not recorded which). The TCR sequence derives from a woman between 40 and 55 years old in a cohort exposed to, infected with or recovered from COVID-19 (not recorded which). V and J are TRBV19 and TRBJ1-1; TRBD1 matches at 12 bases. The CDR3 sequence is CASSESGTGGNTEAFF. CDR3 DNA sequence: TGTGCCAGTAGTGAATCCGGGACAGGGGGCAACACTGAAGCTTTCTTT.